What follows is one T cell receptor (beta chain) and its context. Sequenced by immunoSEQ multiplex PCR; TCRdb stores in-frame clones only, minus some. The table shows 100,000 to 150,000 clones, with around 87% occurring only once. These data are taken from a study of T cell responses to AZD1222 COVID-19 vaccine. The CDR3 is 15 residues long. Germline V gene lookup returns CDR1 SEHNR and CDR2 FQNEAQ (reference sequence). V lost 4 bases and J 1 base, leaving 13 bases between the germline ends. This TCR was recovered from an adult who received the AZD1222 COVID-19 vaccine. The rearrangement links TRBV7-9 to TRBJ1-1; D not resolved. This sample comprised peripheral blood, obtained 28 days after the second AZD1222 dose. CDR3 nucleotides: TGTGCCAGCAGCTCAAGTCTTAGGAGGAACACTGAAGCTTTCTTT. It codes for CASSSSLRRNTEAFF.